This T cell receptor beta chain was documented in a study of post-analysis software for immune sequencing data. Study-wide background: The patients showed relapsing-remitting, secondary progressive and progressive-relapsing multiple sclerosis courses. The study, taken as a whole, reports: The normalized Chao1 diversity of multiple sclerosis patients was significantly lower than that of controls. Co-batched samples clustered tightly together by F measure. Controls showed lower frequencies than patients for roughly 5 TRBV segments, and TRBV5-6, TRBV5-1 and TRBV20-1 were among these.

Included in the TCR beta cDNA libraries were unique molecular identifiers. When about 0.9 to 11 million T cells were used, they gave 500,000 or so cDNA molecules. TCRdb itself ran the PCR reads through MiXCR, one entry per CDR3 protein. The sample holds some 260,000 distinct CDR3 sequences, roughly a third seen once. Germline V gene data show CDR1 as MNHEY and CDR2 as SMNVEV (reference sequence). V lost 6 bases, J lost 6 bases, and 16 bases stayed unmatched. The CDR3 spans 17 residues. This clonotype was seen more than once but under ten times. Its target is unknown. It may be a read error: a sequence one base away is much more abundant.

This clonotype originated in a girl aged 10 to 17 with multiple sclerosis. The V and J genes are TRBV27 and TRBJ2-1; 8 nucleotides line up with TRBD2. Sequenced input: blood. The CDR3 DNA sequence: TGTGCCAGCAGAAGTAGTATGGCGGGACTAGGCTGCAATGAGCAGTTCTTC. Its translation: CASRSSMAGLGCNEQFF.